Presented here are 16 T cell receptor beta chains from one specimen sequenced in a study of T cell changes during pregnancy in multiple sclerosis. Generated by immunoSEQ multiplex PCR, the TCRdb table keeps only in-frame clones and is missing some. The sample includes 65,000 to 85,000 clones, just over 90% of them seen just once. Sequenced here: CD4+ T cells from peripheral blood mononuclear cells, sampled before pregnancy. These receptors were taken from a female donor with multiple sclerosis, enrolled in a pregnancy study.

The rearrangement uses TRBV2 and TRBJ2-2; 12 bases align to TRBD2. The germline CDR1 and CDR2 sequences are SNHLY and FYNNEI. The CDR3 covers 16 residues. With V trimmed by 6 bases and J by 4 bases, 6 bases remained unmatched. The CDR3 is CASRGLAGSRTGELFF. CDR3 DNA sequence: TGTGCCAGCAGAGGACTAGCGGGGTCACGCACCGGGGAGCTGTTTTTT. The complete variable domain, with remaining parts taken from reference TRBV2 and TRBJ2-2, reads EPEVTQTPSHQVTQMGQEVILRCVPISNHLYFYWYRQILGQKVEFLVSFYNNEISEKSEIFDDQFSVERPDGSNFTLKIRSTKLEDSAMYFCASRGLAGSRTGELFFGEGSRLTVL.

This clone came up a few times. J is TRBJ2-5 and V is TRBV5-5, with D perhaps matching TRBD1 (5 bases). V dropped 0 bases and J dropped 5 bases, with 8 bases sitting between them. The CDR3 consists of 13 residues. The germline gives CDR1 SGHKS, CDR2 YYEKEE (reference sequence). CDR3 sequence reads: CASSLGWGETQYF. The CDR3, as DNA: TGTGCCAGCAGCTTGGGTTGGGGCGAGACCCAGTACTTC. The full variable domain, completed using reference TRBV5-5 and TRBJ2-5, is DAGVTQSPTHLIKTRGQQVTLRCSPISGHKSVSWYQQVLGQGPQFIFQYYEKEERGRGNFPDRFSARQFPNYSSELNVNALLLGDSALYLCASSLGWGETQYFGPGTRLLVL.

The V gene is TRBV2, the J gene TRBJ1-5, with D maybe TRBD1 (5 bases). Trimming took off 1 base at V and 6 bases at J, with 13 bases between the two ends. CDR1 SNHLY and CDR2 FYNNEI come from the germline V gene. CDR3 length equals 15 residues. The CDR3 reads CASSEVAGGGQPQHF. In nucleotides, the CDR3 is TGTGCCAGCAGTGAAGTCGCGGGGGGGGGTCAGCCCCAGCATTTT.

This clone was detected once. This chain joins TRBV6-6 and TRBJ2-7, with 10 bases fitting TRBD2. This CDR3 is 13 amino acids long. CDR1 is MNHNY and CDR2 is SVGAGI in the germline V gene (reference sequence). The trim removed 8 bases at V and 3 bases at J, leaving 4 bases unmatched. The CDR3: CASGPSGSYEQYF. As DNA, the CDR3 is TGTGCCAGCGGTCCTAGCGGGAGCTACGAGCAGTACTTC.

CDR3 sequence reads: CASTRMEAEIYEQYF. CDR3 DNA sequence: TGTGCCAGCACCCGGATGGAGGCGGAAATTTACGAGCAGTACTTC. V is TRBV2 and J is TRBJ2-7; D is possibly TRBD2 (5 bases). This CDR3 spans 15 amino acids. The V gene lost 7 bases and the J gene lost 4 bases, with 20 bases spanning the gap. CDR1 and CDR2 (germline): SNHLY, FYNNEI.

The chain recombines TRBV7-9 with TRBJ1-1, with 7 bases fitting TRBD1. V gave up 2 bases and J gave up 3 bases; unmatched junction bases: 3. CDR3 length: 14 residues. Germline-derived CDR1 and CDR2 are SEHNR and FQNEAQ (reference sequence). The CDR3 loop is CASSLTGEDTEAFF. The DNA of the CDR3 is TGTGCCAGCAGCTTAACAGGGGAGGACACTGAAGCTTTCTTT.

The gene calls are TRBV25-1 and TRBJ2-5; 9 positions agree with TRBD2. V lost 5 bases to trimming and J lost 1 base; unmatched junction nucleotides: 14. This CDR3 region has 18 residues. Germline lookup yields CDR1 MGHDK and CDR2 SYGVNS. CDR3 coding DNA: TGTGCCAGCAGTAAGCTAGCGGGGAGTGTTGGGTTCCAAGAGACCCAGTACTTC. Protein product: CASSKLAGSVGFQETQYF.

The chain couples TRBV7-2 to TRBJ2-5, with D unresolved. Trimming pared 1 base from V and 1 base from J, leaving 7 bases between. This CDR3 has 14 residues. The V gene's germline CDR1 is SGHTA and CDR2 FQGNSA. In DNA, the CDR3 is TGTGCCAGCAGCTTAGGCCGAGCCCAAGAGACCCAGTACTTC. It specifies CASSLGRAQETQYF.

This sequence joins TRBV2 and TRBJ1-5; possibly TRBD1 for D (5 bases). The CDR3 sequence is 14 residues long. V was clipped by 5 bases and J by 3 bases, with 11 bases between them. CDR1 is SNHLY, CDR2 FYNNEI, per germline. The CDR3 DNA reads as TGTGCCAGCAGTCAGGGAAAGGACAATCAGCCCCAGCATTTT. Residues: CASSQGKDNQPQHF.

CDR3 sequence reads: CASSQMTGGVGETQYF. CDR3 coding DNA: TGTGCCAGCAGCCAGATGACAGGGGGCGTCGGAGAGACCCAGTACTTC. The chain carries TRBV14 and TRBJ2-5; TRBD1 matches at 10 bases. Germline trimming cut 3 bases from V and 4 bases from J; bases unmatched to any gene: 8. The CDR3 covers 16 residues. Germline CDR1 and CDR2: SGHDN and FVKESK.

The rearrangement uses TRBV10-2 and TRBJ2-3, with 7 nucleotides matching TRBD2. This CDR3 comprises 15 residues. J gave up 6 bases and V 0 bases, and 6 bases lay outside the gene matches. CDR1 and CDR2 from the germline V gene are WSHSY and SAAADI. The CDR3 DNA is TGCGCCAGCAGTGAGTCGGTGGGGGGGTTGGATACGCAGTATTTT. Its protein is CASSESVGGLDTQYF.

This clone was picked up a small number of times. This chain uses TRBV28 with TRBJ1-1; maybe TRBD1 (6 bases). Germline V CDR1 and CDR2: MDHEN, SYDVKM. Trimming stripped 5 bases from V and 9 bases from J, with 10 bases between. There are 11 residues in the CDR3. The CDR3 protein is CASSVRGKAFF. CDR3 bases: TGTGCCAGCAGTGTCAGGGGTAAAGCTTTCTTT.

This chain connects TRBV19 to TRBJ1-2; D call uncertain. CDR3 length: 13 amino acids. The V gene's germline CDR1 is LNHDA and CDR2 SQIVND (reference sequence). Deletions cut 6 bases from V and 4 bases from J, with 12 bases between. The CDR3 region is CASSFGNSYGYTF. DNA for the CDR3: TGTGCCAGTAGCTTCGGGAACAGCTATGGCTACACCTTC.

The chain recombines TRBV7-2 with TRBJ2-1; no clear D. V lost 4 bases and J lost 0, with 19 bases in between. CDR1 and CDR2 from the germline V gene are SGHTA and FQGNSA. The CDR3 has 18 amino acids. For the CDR3, the DNA is TGTGCCAGCAGCTCCGACCGCTGGAGAGCGTCCTCCTACAATGAGCAGTTCTTC. It yields the protein CASSSDRWRASSYNEQFF.

The CDR3 nucleotides are TGCGCCAGCAGTCGAGACAGACAAGAGACCCAGTACTTC. Translated, it gives CASSRDRQETQYF. V is TRBV5-1 and J is TRBJ2-5, with a possible D match to TRBD1 (5 bases). Germline V gene data show CDR1 as SGHRS and CDR2 as YFSETQ. V lost 5 bases, J lost 2 bases, and 10 bases lay in between. The CDR3 sequence is 13 residues long.

Note on this clone: The identical CDR3 is also encoded by other nucleotide sequences in the sample. This chain connects TRBV2 to TRBJ2-1; the match to TRBD2 covers 13 bases. CDR3 length: 17 residues. Unmatched junction bases numbered 8, after V lost 5 bases and J lost 4 bases. Germline values: CDR1 SNHLY, CDR2 FYNNEI. The CDR3 spells CASSYSGLAGVYNEQFF. Written as DNA, the CDR3 is TGTGCCAGCAGTTACAGCGGACTAGCGGGAGTTTACAATGAGCAGTTCTTC.